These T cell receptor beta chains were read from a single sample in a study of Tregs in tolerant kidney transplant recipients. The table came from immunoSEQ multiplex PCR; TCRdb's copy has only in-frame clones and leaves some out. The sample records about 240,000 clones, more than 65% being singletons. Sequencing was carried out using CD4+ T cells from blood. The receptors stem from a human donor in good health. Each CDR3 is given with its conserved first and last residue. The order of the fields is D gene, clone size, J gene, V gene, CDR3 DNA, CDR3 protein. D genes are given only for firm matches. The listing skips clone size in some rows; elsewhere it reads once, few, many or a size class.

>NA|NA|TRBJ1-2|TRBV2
TGTGCCAGCAGTCAAATACCGAACTATGGCTACACCTTC
CASSQIPNYGYTF
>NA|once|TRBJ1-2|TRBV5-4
TGTGCCAGCAGCTTGGATTCGTGGCTTGGGACTACTAACTATGGCTACACCTTC
CASSLDSWLGTTNYGYTF
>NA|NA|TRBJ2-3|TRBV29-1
TGCAGCGTTGATGGGCCCTCTGGCACAGATACGCAGTATTTT
CSVDGPSGTDTQYF
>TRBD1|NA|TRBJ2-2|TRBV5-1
TGCGCCAGCAGGGGACAGGGCGATACCGGGGAGCTGTTTTTT
CASRGQGDTGELFF
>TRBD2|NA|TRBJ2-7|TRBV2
TGTGCCAGCAGTTGGACTAGCGGGAGGGTCGAGCAGTACTTC
CASSWTSGRVEQYF
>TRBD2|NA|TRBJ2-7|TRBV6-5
TGTGCCAGCCGGGGGGTCTCCTACGAGCAGTACTTC
CASRGVSYEQYF
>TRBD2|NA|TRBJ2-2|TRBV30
TGTGCCTGGAGCGGACTAGCGGGGGCGGGCACCGGGGAGCTGTTTTTT
CAWSGLAGAGTGELFF
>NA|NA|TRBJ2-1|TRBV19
TGTGCCAGTAGTGGGGGGACAGTACTGCCCTACAATGAGCAGTTCTTC
CASSGGTVLPYNEQFF
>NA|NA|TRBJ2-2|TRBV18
TGTGCCAGCTCTCCTAGCCGGGCCGGGGAGCTGTTTTTT
CASSPSRAGELFF
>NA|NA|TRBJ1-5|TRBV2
TGTGCCAGCAGTGAGAACAGGCTAAGCAATCAGCCCCAGCATTTT
CASSENRLSNQPQHF
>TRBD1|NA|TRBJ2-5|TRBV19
TGTGCCAGTAGTGGGCGACAGGGGGCGGGCGGGGAGACCCAGTACTTC
CASSGRQGAGGETQYF
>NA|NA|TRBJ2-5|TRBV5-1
TGCGCCAGCAGCCCCATTAAAGCTTTAGAGACCCAGTACTTC
CASSPIKALETQYF
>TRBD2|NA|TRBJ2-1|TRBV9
TGTGCCAGCAGCGTAGTCGGTAGCGGGGCCCTCAATGAGCAGTTCTTC
CASSVVGSGALNEQFF
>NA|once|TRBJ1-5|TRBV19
TGTGCCAGTAGTACTCTCAAGGACAGACATCAGCCCCAGCATTTT
CASSTLKDRHQPQHF
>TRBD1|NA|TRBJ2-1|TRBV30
TGTGCCTGTTTCGACAGGGGAACTTACAATGAGCAGTTCTTC
CACFDRGTYNEQFF
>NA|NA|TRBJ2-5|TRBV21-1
TGTGCCAGCAGCAGGGGGCAGGAGACCCAGTACTTC
CASSRGQETQYF
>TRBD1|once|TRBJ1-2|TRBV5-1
TGCGCCAGCAGACACACAGGGGTCCCCTATGGCTACACCTTC
CASRHTGVPYGYTF
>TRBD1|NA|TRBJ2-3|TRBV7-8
TGTGCCAGCAGCCGGGACAGGGTTTTATCTTCTAGCACAGATACGCAGTATTTT
CASSRDRVLSSSTDTQYF